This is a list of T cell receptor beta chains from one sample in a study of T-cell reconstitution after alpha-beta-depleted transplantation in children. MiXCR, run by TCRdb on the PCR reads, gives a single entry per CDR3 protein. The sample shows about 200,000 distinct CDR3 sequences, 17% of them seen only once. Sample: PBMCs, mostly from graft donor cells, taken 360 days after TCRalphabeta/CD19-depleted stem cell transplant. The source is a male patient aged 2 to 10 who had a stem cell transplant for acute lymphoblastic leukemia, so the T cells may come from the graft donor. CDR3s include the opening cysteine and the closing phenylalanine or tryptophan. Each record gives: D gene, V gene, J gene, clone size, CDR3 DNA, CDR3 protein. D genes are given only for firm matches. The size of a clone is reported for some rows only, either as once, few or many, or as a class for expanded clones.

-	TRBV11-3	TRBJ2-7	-	TGTGCCAGCAGCAACGGGGGCGAGCGGTACTTC	CASSNGGERYF
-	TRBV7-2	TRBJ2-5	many	TGTGCCAGCAGCCCCACATTAGTGGAGACCCAGTACTTC	CASSPTLVETQYF
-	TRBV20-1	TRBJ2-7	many	TGCAGTGCTTCTGACCACGAGCAGTACTTC	CSASDHEQYF
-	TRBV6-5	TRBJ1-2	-	TGTGCCAGCAGTTACAGTGGTGGGTCGGGGGCTTATGGCTACACCTTC	CASSYSGGSGAYGYTF
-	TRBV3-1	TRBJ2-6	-	TGTGCCACCTCCCAAGAATCGGAGGGGGGCCTCTTCTCTGGGGCCAACGTCCTGACTTTC	CATSQESEGGLFSGANVLTF
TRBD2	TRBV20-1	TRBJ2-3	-	TGCAGTGCAAGCGGGGGGGTAACAGATACGCAGTATTTT	CSASGGVTDTQYF
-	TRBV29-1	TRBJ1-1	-	TGCAGCGTTTACCCTGATGCCGGGAGGGGCACTGAAGCTTTCTTT	CSVYPDAGRGTEAFF
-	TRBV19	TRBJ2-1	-	TGTGCCCCAGAAACAGGTTACAATGAGCAGTTCTTC	CAPETGYNEQFF
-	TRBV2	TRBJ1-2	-	TGTGCCAGCAGTGAACAGGGTCCCTATGGCTACACCTTC	CASSEQGPYGYTF
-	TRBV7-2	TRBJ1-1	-	TGTGCCAGCAGCTCCAGAGGAGGGGAGCATAGATGGACTGAAGCTTTCTTT	CASSSRGGEHRWTEAFF
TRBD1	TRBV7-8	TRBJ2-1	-	TGTGCCAGCAGCTTAGGGGAACTCAGGGGGCATAACTTC	CASSLGELRGHNF
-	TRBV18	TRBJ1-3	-	TGTGCCAGCTCCGGTTTGCCAGGGAGCTCTGGAAACACCATATATTTT	CASSGLPGSSGNTIYF
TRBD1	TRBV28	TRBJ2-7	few	TGTGCCAGCACTCCGAGGTGGACAGGGGGGACCTACGAGCAGTACTTC	CASTPRWTGGTYEQYF
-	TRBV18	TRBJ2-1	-	TGTGCCAGCTCCGCGACTAGTAGGTTAGATGAGCAGTTCTTC	CASSATSRLDEQFF